This TCR beta chain was captured in a study of shared clonotypes between healthy human individuals. Repertoires were generated with immunoSEQ multiplex PCR, while TCRdb's copy carries only in-frame clones and drops some. This table has roughly 1 million clones, around 74% appearing once. This sequence was found in a man in his late teens or twenties in good health. Sequenced input: memory CD4+ T cells sorted from blood. Noted subset: CD45RA-negative fraction.

The CDR3 region is CATSIGTSGGVADTQYF. The CDR3 DNA sequence: TGTGCCACCTCCATTGGGACTAGCGGGGGAGTGGCAGATACGCAGTATTTT. The chain carries TRBV9 and TRBJ2-3; the match to TRBD2 covers 14 bases. After removal of 9 bases from V and 4 bases from J, the junction contained 13 bases not matched to a gene. The CDR3 consists of 17 residues. Germline V lookup: CDR1 SGDLS, CDR2 YYNGEE.